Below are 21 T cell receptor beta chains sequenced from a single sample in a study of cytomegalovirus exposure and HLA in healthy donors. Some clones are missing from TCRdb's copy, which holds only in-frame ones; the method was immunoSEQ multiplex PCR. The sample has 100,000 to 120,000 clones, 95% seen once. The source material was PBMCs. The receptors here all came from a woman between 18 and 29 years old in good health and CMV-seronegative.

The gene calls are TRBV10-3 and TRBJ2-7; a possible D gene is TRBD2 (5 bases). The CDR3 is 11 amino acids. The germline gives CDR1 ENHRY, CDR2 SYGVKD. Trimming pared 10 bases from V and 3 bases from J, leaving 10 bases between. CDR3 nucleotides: TGTGCCACCCTGAGGGACTACGAGCAGTACTTC. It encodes CATLRDYEQYF.

The CDR3 loop is CASSRIHRSSYEQYF. CDR3 bases: TGTGCCAGCAGCCGCATCCACAGGAGCTCCTACGAGCAGTACTTC. V gene TRBV5-6 combines with J gene TRBJ2-7; D perhaps matches TRBD1 (5 bases). CDR3 length equals 15 residues. Trimming cost V 4 bases and J 0 bases, with 14 bases left between them. The V gene's germline CDR1 is SGHDT and CDR2 YYEEEE.

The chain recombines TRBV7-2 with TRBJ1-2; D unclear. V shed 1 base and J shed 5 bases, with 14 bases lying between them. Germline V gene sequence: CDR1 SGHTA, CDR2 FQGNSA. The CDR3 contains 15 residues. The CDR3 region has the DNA TGTGCCAGCAGCTTAGGGGCCGGGGTGAGTTATGGCTACACCTTC. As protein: CASSLGAGVSYGYTF.

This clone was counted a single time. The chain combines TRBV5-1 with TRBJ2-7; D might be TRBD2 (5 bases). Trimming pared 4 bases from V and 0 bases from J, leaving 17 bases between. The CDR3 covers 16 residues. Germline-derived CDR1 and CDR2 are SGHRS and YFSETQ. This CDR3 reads CASSPGGPLGSYEQYF. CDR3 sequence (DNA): TGCGCCAGCAGCCCAGGCGGGCCTTTGGGCTCCTACGAGCAGTACTTC. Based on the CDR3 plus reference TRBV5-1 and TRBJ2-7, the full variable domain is KAGVTQTPRYLIKTRGQQVTLSCSPISGHRSVSWYQQTPGQGLQFLFEYFSETQRNKGNFPGRFSGRQFSNSRSEMNVSTLELGDSALYLCASSPGGPLGSYEQYFGPGTRLTVT.

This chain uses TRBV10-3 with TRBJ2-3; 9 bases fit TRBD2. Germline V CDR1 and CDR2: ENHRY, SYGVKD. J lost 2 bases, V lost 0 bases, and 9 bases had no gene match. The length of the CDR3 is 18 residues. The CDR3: CAISESVGTSPLTDTQYF. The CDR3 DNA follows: TGTGCCATCAGTGAGTCGGTGGGGACTAGCCCTCTCACAGATACGCAGTATTTT.

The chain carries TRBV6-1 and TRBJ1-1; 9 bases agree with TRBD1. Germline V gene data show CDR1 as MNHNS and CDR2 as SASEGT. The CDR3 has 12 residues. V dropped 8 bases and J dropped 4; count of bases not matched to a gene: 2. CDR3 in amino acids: CASRQGVTEAFF. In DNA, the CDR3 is TGTGCCAGCCGACAGGGGGTCACTGAAGCTTTCTTT.

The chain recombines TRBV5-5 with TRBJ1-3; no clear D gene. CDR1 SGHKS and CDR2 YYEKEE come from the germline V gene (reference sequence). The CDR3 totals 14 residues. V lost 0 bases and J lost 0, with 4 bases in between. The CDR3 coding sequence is TGTGCCAGCAGCTTGGACACCTCTGGAAACACCATATATTTT. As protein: CASSLDTSGNTIYF.

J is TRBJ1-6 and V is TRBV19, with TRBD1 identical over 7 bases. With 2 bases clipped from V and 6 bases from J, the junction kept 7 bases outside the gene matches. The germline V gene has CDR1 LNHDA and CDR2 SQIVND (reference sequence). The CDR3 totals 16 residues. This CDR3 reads CASSIIRDSPNSPLHF. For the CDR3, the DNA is TGTGCCAGTAGTATAATCCGGGACAGCCCTAATTCACCCCTCCACTTT. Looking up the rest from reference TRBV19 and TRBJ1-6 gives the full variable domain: DGGITQSPKYLFRKEGQNVTLSCEQNLNHDAMYWYRQDPGQGLRLIYYSQIVNDFQKGDIAEGYSVSREKKESFPLTVTSAQKNPTAFYLCASSIIRDSPNSPLHFGNGTRLTVT.

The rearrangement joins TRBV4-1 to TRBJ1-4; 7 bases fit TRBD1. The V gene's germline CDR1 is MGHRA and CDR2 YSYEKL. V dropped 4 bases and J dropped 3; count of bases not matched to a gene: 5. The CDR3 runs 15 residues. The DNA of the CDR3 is TGCGCCAGCAGCCCAGTCGGGACAGCTAATGAAAAACTGTTTTTT. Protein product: CASSPVGTANEKLFF.

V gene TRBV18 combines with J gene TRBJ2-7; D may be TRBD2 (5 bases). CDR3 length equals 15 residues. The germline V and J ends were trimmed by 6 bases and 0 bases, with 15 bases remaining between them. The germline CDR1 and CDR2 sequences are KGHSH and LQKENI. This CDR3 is CASSAQEGSSYEQYF. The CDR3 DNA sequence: TGTGCCAGCTCGGCCCAAGAGGGCAGCTCCTACGAGCAGTACTTC.

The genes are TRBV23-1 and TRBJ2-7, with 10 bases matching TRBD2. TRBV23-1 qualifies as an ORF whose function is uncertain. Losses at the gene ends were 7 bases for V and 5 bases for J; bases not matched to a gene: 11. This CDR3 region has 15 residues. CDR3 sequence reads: CASTSGERGGDEQYF. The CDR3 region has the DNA TGCGCCAGCACCTCGGGGGAGCGGGGGGGCGACGAGCAGTACTTC.

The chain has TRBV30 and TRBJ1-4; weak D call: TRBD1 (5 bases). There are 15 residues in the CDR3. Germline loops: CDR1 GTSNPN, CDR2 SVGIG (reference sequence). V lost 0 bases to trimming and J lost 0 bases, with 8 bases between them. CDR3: CAWSVDSSTNEKLFF. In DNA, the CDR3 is TGTGCCTGGAGTGTTGACAGTTCAACTAATGAAAAACTGTTTTTT.

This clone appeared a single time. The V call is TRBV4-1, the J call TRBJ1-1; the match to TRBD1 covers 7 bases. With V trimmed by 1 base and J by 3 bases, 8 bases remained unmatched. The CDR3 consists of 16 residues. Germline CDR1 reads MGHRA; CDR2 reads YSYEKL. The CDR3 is CASSQVEGGLDTEAFF. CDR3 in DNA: TGCGCCAGCAGCCAAGTAGAAGGGGGCCTGGACACTGAAGCTTTCTTT.

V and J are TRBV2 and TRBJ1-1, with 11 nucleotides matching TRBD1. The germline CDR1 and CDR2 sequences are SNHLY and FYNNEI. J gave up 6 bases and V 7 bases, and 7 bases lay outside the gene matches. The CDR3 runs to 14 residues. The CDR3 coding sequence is TGTGCCAGCAATAGGGACAGGGGGGGTCCTGAAGCTTTCTTT. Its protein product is CASNRDRGGPEAFF.

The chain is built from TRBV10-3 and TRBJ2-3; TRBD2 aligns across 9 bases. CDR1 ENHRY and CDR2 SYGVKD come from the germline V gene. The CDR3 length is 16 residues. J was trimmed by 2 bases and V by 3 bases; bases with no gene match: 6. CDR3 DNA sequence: TGTGCCATCAGTGATTCGGGCGGGGGGGCCACAGATACGCAGTATTTT. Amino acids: CAISDSGGGATDTQYF.

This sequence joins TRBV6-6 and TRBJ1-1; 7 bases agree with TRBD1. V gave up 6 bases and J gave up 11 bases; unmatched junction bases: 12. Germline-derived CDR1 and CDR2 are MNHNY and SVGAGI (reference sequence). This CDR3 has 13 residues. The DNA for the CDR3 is TGTGCCAGCAGCCAAAATCGACAGGGTTGGGCTTTCTTT. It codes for CASSQNRQGWAFF.

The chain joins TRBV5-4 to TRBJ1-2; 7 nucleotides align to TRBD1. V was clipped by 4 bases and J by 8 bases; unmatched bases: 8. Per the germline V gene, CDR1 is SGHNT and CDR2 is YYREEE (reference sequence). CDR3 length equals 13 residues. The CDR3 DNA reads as TGTGCCAGCAGCATCGACAGGGTCGAAGGCTACACCTTC. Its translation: CASSIDRVEGYTF. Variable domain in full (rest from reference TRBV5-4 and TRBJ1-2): ETGVTQSPTHLIKTRGQQVTLRCSSQSGHNTVSWYQQALGQGPQFIFQYYREEENGRGNFPPRFSGLQFPNYSSELNVNALELDDSALYLCASSIDRVEGYTFGSGTRLTVV.

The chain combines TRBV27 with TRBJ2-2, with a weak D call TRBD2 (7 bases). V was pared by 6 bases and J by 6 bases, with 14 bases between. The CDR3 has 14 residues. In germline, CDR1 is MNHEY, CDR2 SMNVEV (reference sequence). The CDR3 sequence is CASRRTGGPGELFF. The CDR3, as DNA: TGTGCCAGCAGGAGAACCGGGGGGCCCGGGGAGCTGTTTTTT.

This chain's CDR3 is CASSLGPGNTEAFF. The CDR3 nucleotides are TGTGCCAGCAGCTTAGGTCCGGGGAACACTGAAGCTTTCTTT. The V gene is TRBV13, the J gene TRBJ1-1; D not certain. V lost 0 bases and J 1 base, leaving 6 bases between the germline ends. The CDR3 length is 14 residues. Germline V CDR1 and CDR2: PRHDT, FYEKMQ (reference sequence). Filled out from reference TRBV13 and TRBJ1-1, the complete variable domain reads AAGVIQSPRHLIKEKRETATLKCYPIPRHDTVYWYQQGPGQDPQFLISFYEKMQSDKGSIPDRFSAQQFSDYHSELNMSSLELGDSALYFCASSLGPGNTEAFFGQGTRLTVV.

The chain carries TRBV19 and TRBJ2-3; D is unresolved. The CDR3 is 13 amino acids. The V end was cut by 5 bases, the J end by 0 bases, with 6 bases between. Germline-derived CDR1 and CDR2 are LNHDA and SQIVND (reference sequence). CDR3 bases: TGTGCCAGTAGTCGGGTTAGCACAGATACGCAGTATTTT. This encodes CASSRVSTDTQYF. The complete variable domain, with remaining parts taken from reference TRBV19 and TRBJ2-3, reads DGGITQSPKYLFRKEGQNVTLSCEQNLNHDAMYWYRQDPGQGLRLIYYSQIVNDFQKGDIAEGYSVSREKKESFPLTVTSAQKNPTAFYLCASSRVSTDTQYFGPGTRLTVL.

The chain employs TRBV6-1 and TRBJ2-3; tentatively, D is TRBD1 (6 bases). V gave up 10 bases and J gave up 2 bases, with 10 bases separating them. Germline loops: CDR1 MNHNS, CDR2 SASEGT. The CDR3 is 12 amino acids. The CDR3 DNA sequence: TGTGCCACCGGACAGTACACAGATACGCAGTATTTT. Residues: CATGQYTDTQYF.